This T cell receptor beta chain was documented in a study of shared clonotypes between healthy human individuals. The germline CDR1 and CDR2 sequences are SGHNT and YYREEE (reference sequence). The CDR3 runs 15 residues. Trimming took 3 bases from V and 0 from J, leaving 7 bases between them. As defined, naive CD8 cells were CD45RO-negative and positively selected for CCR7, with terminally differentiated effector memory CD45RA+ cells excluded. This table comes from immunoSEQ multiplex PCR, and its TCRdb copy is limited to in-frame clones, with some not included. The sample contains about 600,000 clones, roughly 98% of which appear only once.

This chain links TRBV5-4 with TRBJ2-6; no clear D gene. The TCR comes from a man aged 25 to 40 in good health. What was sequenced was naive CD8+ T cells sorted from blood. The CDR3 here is CASSSTVSGANVLTF. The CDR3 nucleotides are TGTGCCAGCAGCTCGACGGTCTCTGGGGCCAACGTCCTGACTTTC.